This section outlines one TCR beta chain sequence together with its context. Its target is unknown. This CDR3 contains 12 residues. The V gene lost 0 bases and the J gene lost 8 bases, with 8 bases spanning the gap. The germline CDR1 and CDR2 sequences are SGHRS and YFSETQ. The data belong to a study of CD8+ T cells in alopecia areata. Study-level findings and limits: Expanded CD8+ clones among the top 100, and scalp clonality, were significantly decreased by tofacitinib. Especially in alopecia totalis/universalis, lesional scalp showed greater clonality than normal scalp did.

RNA, once extracted, was reverse transcribed into cDNA for use as the sequencing template. Generated by immunoSEQ multiplex PCR, the TCRdb table keeps only in-frame clones and is missing some. The sample has tens of thousands of clones, approximately 70% seen once. Described treatment: oral pan-JAK inhibitor, 5-10 mg twice daily. The rearrangement links TRBV5-1 to TRBJ1-2; D not resolved. This material consisted of CD8+ T cells sorted from blood, taken at approximately week 42, from a patient treated with tofacitinib. The receptor's source is a human donor with alopecia areata. The chain's CDR3 is CASSLAGEGYTF. CDR3 bases: TGCGCCAGCAGCTTGGCAGGAGAAGGCTACACCTTC.